The sequence of this T cell receptor beta chain was determined in a study of human T cells and chemical hapten exposure. The wider study: Per-sample TCR yield variability stemmed mainly from small pooled library volume differences.

CDR3 size: 14 residues. The V gene lost 5 bases and the J gene lost 7 bases, with 15 bases spanning the gap. The library attached unique molecular identifiers to individual cDNA molecules. Study processing details: A typical sample had 93,000 or so TCRs, with 23,224 to 690,600 overall. TCRdb re-analysed the 5' RACE reads in MiXCR, keeping a single row per CDR3 protein. For this entry, the V and J calls and clone size follow TCRdb and not the study's own pipeline. The sample consists of more than 140,000 distinct CDR3 sequences, around 4% of them appearing once. Unfractionated whole blood served as the source for total RNA extraction. This clonotype came up a few times. Its antigen remains unidentified. Whole-study results and caveats: Sensitizing to DPC left TCRs with a frequency above 1 in 1000 unaltered.

The sequence was collected from a female donor in good health. The chain links TRBV12-3 or TRBV12-4 to TRBJ1-5; D is possibly TRBD1 (6 bases). DNA of the CDR3: TGTGCCAGCAGTCCAGGACAGTTCCGGCAGCCCCAGCATTTT. It translates to CASSPGQFRQPQHF.